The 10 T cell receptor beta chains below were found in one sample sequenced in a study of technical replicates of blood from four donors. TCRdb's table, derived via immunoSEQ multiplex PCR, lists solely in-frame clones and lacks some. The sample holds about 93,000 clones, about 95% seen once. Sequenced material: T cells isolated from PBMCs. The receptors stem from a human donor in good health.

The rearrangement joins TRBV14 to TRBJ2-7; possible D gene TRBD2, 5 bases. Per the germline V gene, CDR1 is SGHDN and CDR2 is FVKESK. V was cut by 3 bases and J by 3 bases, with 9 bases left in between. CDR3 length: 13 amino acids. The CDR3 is CASSHPTNYEQYF. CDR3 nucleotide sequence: TGTGCCAGCAGCCATCCGACTAACTACGAGCAGTACTTC.

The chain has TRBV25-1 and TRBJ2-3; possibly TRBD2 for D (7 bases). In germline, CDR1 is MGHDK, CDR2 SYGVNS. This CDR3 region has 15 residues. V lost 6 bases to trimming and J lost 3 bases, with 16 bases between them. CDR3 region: CASSERGGWTDTQYF. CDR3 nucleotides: TGTGCCAGCAGCGAAAGGGGGGGGTGGACAGATACGCAGTATTTT.

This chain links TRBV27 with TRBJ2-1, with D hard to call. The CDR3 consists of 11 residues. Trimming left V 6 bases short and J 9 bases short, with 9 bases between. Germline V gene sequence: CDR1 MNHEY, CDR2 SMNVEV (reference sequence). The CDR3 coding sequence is TGTGCCAGCAGGCTAGGATCTGAGCAGTTCTTC. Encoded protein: CASRLGSEQFF.

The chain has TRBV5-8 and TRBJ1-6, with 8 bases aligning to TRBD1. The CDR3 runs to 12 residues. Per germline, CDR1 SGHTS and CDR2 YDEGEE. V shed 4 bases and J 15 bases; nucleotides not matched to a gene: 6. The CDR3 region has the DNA TGTGCCAGCAGCCTCGGACAGGGAAGCCTCCACTTT. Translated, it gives CASSLGQGSLHF.

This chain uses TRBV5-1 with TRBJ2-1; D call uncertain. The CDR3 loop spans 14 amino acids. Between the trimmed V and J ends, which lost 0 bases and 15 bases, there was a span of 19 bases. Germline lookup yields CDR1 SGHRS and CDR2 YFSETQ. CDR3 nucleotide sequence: TGCGCCAGCAGCTTGGGGGTTAACGCCCCGGAGAGGTTCTTC. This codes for CASSLGVNAPERFF.

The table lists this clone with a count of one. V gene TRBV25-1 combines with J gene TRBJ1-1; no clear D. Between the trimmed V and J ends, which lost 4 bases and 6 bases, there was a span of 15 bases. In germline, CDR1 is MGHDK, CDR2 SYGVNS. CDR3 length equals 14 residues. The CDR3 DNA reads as TGTGCCAGCAGTGTAGAAACTCCGATCCCTGAAGCTTTCTTT. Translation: CASSVETPIPEAFF.

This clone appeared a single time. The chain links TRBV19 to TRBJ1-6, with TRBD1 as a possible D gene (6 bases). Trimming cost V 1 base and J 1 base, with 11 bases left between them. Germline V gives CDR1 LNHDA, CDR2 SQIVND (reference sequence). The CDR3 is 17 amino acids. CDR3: CASSIAGARSYNSPLHF. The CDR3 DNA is TGTGCCAGTAGTATAGCAGGGGCACGATCCTATAATTCACCCCTCCACTTT.

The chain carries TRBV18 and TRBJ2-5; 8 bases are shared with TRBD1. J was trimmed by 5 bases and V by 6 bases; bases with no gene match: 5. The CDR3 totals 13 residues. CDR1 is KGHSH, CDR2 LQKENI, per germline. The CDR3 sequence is CASSRTGTETQYF. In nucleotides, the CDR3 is TGTGCCAGCTCCCGGACAGGGACGGAGACCCAGTACTTC.

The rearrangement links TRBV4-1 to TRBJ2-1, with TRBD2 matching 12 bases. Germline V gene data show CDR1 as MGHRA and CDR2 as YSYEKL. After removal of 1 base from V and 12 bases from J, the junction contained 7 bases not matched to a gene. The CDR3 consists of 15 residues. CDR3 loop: CASSQAPSGRGRQFF. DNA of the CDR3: TGCGCCAGCAGCCAAGCGCCTAGCGGGAGGGGTAGGCAGTTCTTC.

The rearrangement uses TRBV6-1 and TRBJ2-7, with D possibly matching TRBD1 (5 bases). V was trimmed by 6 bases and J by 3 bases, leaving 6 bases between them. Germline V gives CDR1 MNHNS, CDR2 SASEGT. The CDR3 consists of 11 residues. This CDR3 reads CASRDIYEQYF. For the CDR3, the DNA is TGTGCCAGCAGGGACATCTACGAGCAGTACTTC.